The next 19 T cell receptor beta chains were all read from a single sample in a study of molecular identifiers for immune sequencing clone quantification. TCRdb processed the PCR reads anew with MiXCR; each CDR3 protein has one entry. The sample contains about 320,000 distinct CDR3 sequences, about 20% of which appear only once. The sample taken for sequencing was naive CD8+ T cells from blood, with Jurkat cell RNA spiked in. As for subset: FACS-sorted CD8+CD4-CCR7+CD45RA+ naive T cells. These receptors all stem from a human donor in good health. Some libraries in this study had Jurkat cell RNA spiked in.

There are many counts of this clonotype. CDR3 sequence: CASSVLQGFAVEQYF. CDR3 nucleotide sequence: TGTGCCAGCAGCGTTTTACAGGGGTTCGCGGTGGAGCAGTACTTC. This chain uses TRBV9 with TRBJ2-7; the match to TRBD1 covers 7 bases. Looked up from germline, CDR1 is SGDLS and CDR2 is YYNGEE. Trimming at V came to 2 bases and at J to 7 bases, leaving 12 bases not matched to a gene. The CDR3 has 15 residues.

This clonotype was observed many times. The CDR3: CASSIQGYNQPQHF. The CDR3 DNA is TGTGCCAGCAGTATACAGGGGTACAATCAGCCCCAGCATTTT. V and J are TRBV2 and TRBJ1-5; 7 bases line up with TRBD1. The CDR3 runs 14 residues. J lost 3 bases, V lost 5 bases, and 4 bases had no gene match. Germline V gene lookup returns CDR1 SNHLY and CDR2 FYNNEI.

The chain uses TRBV2 and TRBJ2-1; TRBD2 matches at 9 bases. CDR3 size: 13 residues. V trimming: 4 bases; J trimming: 9 bases; junction bases outside the gene matches: 4. CDR1 SNHLY and CDR2 FYNNEI come from the germline V gene. CDR3 sequence: CASSVVAGVEQFF. The CDR3 nucleotides are TGTGCCAGCAGTGTGGTAGCGGGAGTTGAGCAGTTCTTC.

This clonotype was counted many times. The rearrangement uses TRBV4-3 and TRBJ1-6; D possibly corresponds to TRBD1 (6 bases). Trimming removed 5 bases at V and 0 bases at J, with 20 bases between. Germline values: CDR1 LGHNA, CDR2 YSLEER. This CDR3 contains 19 residues. The CDR3, as DNA: TGCGCCAGCAGCTCAGGGACAAAGAGTCCGGGCTCCTATAATTCACCCCTCCACTTT. The encoded protein is CASSSGTKSPGSYNSPLHF.

As concerns this clonotype: A much larger clone lies one base from this, so it may be a read error. This rearrangement joins TRBV28 to TRBJ2-1, with D perhaps matching TRBD2 (6 bases). Germline CDR1 MDHEN, CDR2 SYDVKM. The CDR3 has 14 amino acids. The CDR3 sequence: CASSRESSHNEQFF. DNA for the CDR3: TGTGCCAGCAGCCGGGAGAGCTCCCACAATGAGCAGTTCTTC.

This clonotype came up a few times. The CDR3, as DNA: TGTGCCAGCAGTTTATCATCCGGGGACAGGGCGAAAGATACGCAGTATTTT. Amino acids: CASSLSSGDRAKDTQYF. This chain uses TRBV12-3 or TRBV12-4 with TRBJ2-3, with 9 bases lining up with TRBD1. This CDR3 is 17 amino acids long. V was pared by 2 bases and J by 5 bases, with 11 bases of the junction left unmatched.

This clonotype was observed a handful of times. The gene calls are TRBV4-3 and TRBJ2-3; tentative D call: TRBD1 (7 bases). This CDR3 spans 15 amino acids. Per the germline V gene, CDR1 is LGHNA and CDR2 is YSLEER. V lost 4 bases to trimming and J lost 3 bases, with 14 bases between them. The CDR3 is CASSPARGDTDTQYF. CDR3 nucleotide sequence: TGCGCCAGCAGCCCCGCCAGGGGGGATACAGATACGCAGTATTTT.

This clonotype appeared many times. The chain uses TRBV6-2 or TRBV6-3 and TRBJ1-1; D call uncertain. CDR1 is MNHEY, CDR2 SVGEGT, per germline. Trimming shortened V by 2 bases and J by 1 base, and 8 bases separated the two germline ends. This CDR3 comprises 14 residues. As DNA, the CDR3 is TGTGCCAGCAGTTACAACGGTGAGAACACTGAAGCTTTCTTT. Protein sequence: CASSYNGENTEAFF.

This clonotype has just a few counts. The chain carries TRBV10-3 and TRBJ2-3, with D perhaps matching TRBD1 or TRBD2 (6 bases each). V lost 4 bases and J 2 bases, leaving 10 bases between the germline ends. The germline V gene has CDR1 ENHRY and CDR2 SYGVKD. The length of the CDR3 is 14 residues. The CDR3 DNA sequence: TGTGCCATCAGTGGAGGGGGGTTCACAGATACGCAGTATTTT. The encoded protein is CAISGGGFTDTQYF.

This clonotype was seen more than once but under ten times. The rearrangement links TRBV12-3 or TRBV12-4 to TRBJ2-1; D gene uncertain. This CDR3 region has 16 residues. Trimming cost V 4 bases and J 2 bases, with 15 bases left between them. CDR3 coding DNA: TGTGCCAGCAGTTCCCTTGGGCTACTACCCTACAATGAGCAGTTCTTC. Amino acid sequence: CASSSLGLLPYNEQFF.

This chain uses TRBV9 with TRBJ2-2; 8 bases are shared with TRBD1. Germline loops: CDR1 SGDLS, CDR2 YYNGEE. The CDR3 is 17 amino acids. Unmatched junction bases numbered 5, after V lost 0 bases and J lost 1 base. CDR3 residues: CASSVATGGQNTGELFF. The CDR3 DNA sequence: TGTGCCAGCAGCGTAGCTACAGGGGGGCAGAACACCGGGGAGCTGTTTTTT.

This chain connects TRBV7-9 to TRBJ1-1; weak D call: TRBD1 (5 bases). The CDR3 runs 15 residues. The V gene's germline CDR1 is SEHNR and CDR2 FQNEAQ (reference sequence). Deletions cut 6 bases from V and 1 base from J, with 15 bases between. The CDR3 bases are TGTGCCAGCAGATCCTCTCGAGGGGAGAACACTGAAGCTTTCTTT. As protein: CASRSSRGENTEAFF.

Remarks on this clonotype: Possible read error: a much larger clone is one base away. V usage is TRBV12-5 and J usage is TRBJ2-5; D is undetermined. CDR3 length: 14 residues. V dropped 1 base and J dropped 2 bases, with 8 bases sitting between them. Germline CDR1 reads LGHNT; CDR2 reads FRNRAP. CDR3 amino acids: CASGLARAQETQYF. In DNA form, the CDR3 reads TGTGCTAGTGGTTTGGCTCGCGCGCAAGAGACCCAGTACTTC.

This clonotype appeared many times. This sequence joins TRBV7-3 and TRBJ2-2; TRBD2 aligns across 8 bases. J was trimmed by 7 bases and V by 4 bases; bases with no gene match: 14. The germline gives CDR1 SGHTA, CDR2 FQGTGA. CDR3 length: 17 residues. CDR3 sequence (DNA): TGTGCCAGCAGCTCCTCCGGTGGAGCGGGGGTCAACGGGGAGCTGTTTTTT. Protein: CASSSSGGAGVNGELFF. Complete variable domain (other parts from reference TRBV7-3 and TRBJ2-2): GAGVSQTPSNKVTEKGKYVELRCDPISGHTALYWYRQSLGQGPEFLIYFQGTGAADDSGLPNDRFFAVRPEGSVSTLKIQRTERGDSAVYLCASSSSGGAGVNGELFFGEGSRLTVL.

This clonotype has just one count. One junction end disagrees with the germline gene, perhaps due to a read error. V usage is TRBV10-3 and J usage is TRBJ1-1; weak D call: TRBD1 (5 bases). The CDR3 loop spans 13 amino acids. Germline V CDR1 and CDR2: ENHRY, SYGVKD. For the CDR3, the DNA is TGTGCCGTCAGTGGCTGGGGGGTCTCTGAAGCCTTCTTT. Encoded protein: CAVSGWGVSEAFF.

The chain links TRBV30 to TRBJ2-3; unclear D gene. V lost 3 bases and J 0 bases, leaving 10 bases between the germline ends. CDR3 size: 14 residues. The germline V gene encodes CDR1 GTSNPN and CDR2 SVGIG (reference sequence). CDR3: CAWSSSSSTDTQYF. In nucleotides, the CDR3 is TGTGCCTGGAGCTCAAGCAGTAGCACAGATACGCAGTATTTT.

There are many counts of this clonotype. J is TRBJ1-6 and V is TRBV4-1; possible D gene TRBD1, 5 bases. This CDR3 has 16 residues. The germline CDR1 and CDR2 sequences are MGHRA and YSYEKL. V was clipped by 0 bases and J by 13 bases, with 19 bases between them. CDR3 loop: CASSQDVAREYRPLHF. The CDR3 DNA sequence: TGCGCCAGCAGCCAAGATGTGGCCAGGGAATATCGTCCCCTCCACTTT.

This clonotype appeared a few times. The chain recombines TRBV6-2 or TRBV6-3 with TRBJ2-7; TRBD1 matches 7 bases. CDR1 and CDR2 from the germline V gene are MNHEY and SVGEGT. The CDR3 consists of 13 residues. V dropped 6 bases and J dropped 2; count of bases not matched to a gene: 4. This CDR3 is CASRPQGPYEQYF. CDR3 coding DNA: TGTGCCAGCAGACCACAGGGGCCCTACGAGCAGTACTTC.

This clonotype has ten or more counts. The rearrangement links TRBV15 to TRBJ2-5; D unclear. This CDR3 region has 14 residues. V was shortened by 3 bases and J by 1 base, with 9 bases between the two germline ends. The germline gives CDR1 LNHNV, CDR2 YYDKDF (reference sequence). CDR3 DNA: TGTGCCACCAGCAGTCGGTCAGTCCAAGAGACCCAGTACTTC. Protein sequence: CATSSRSVQETQYF.